This T cell receptor beta chain emerged from a study of blood T cell repertoires in COVID-19. For the study at large: Specimens from acute and convalescent COVID-19 originated in the United States, Italy and Spain. Nucleic acid was either cDNA or gDNA, and it came from T cells, B-cell-depleted T cells, or PBMCs.

Authors' processing steps: Amplification from reference gene primers served as the basis for estimated nucleated cell counts. Assay: immunoSEQ multiplex PCR; the TCRdb copy retains only in-frame clones and omits some. The V and J calls and clone size come from that table; D and trimming were worked out from the DNA. The sample carries around 700,000 clones, more than 80% recorded once. Looked up from germline, CDR1 is SGHNT and CDR2 is YYREEE (reference sequence). CDR3 length: 15 residues. The V segment lost 4 bases and the J segment 6 bases; nucleotides outside the gene matches: 6. The receptor was derived from a woman younger than 35 with acute or convalescent COVID-19. The chain uses TRBV5-4 and TRBJ1-6, with 8 positions matching TRBD1. Sequenced material: peripheral blood. CDR3 amino acids: CASSLGQGGNSPLHF. The CDR3 nucleotides read TGTGCCAGCAGCCTAGGACAGGGTGGTAATTCACCCCTCCACTTT.